This TCR beta chain derives from a study of Ad26.COV2.S vaccination and SARS-CoV-2 variants. The protocol was immunoSEQ multiplex PCR, while the TCRdb copy is restricted to in-frame clones and leaves out a portion. The sample has 85,000 to 95,000 clones, around 82% seen once; the top ten hold roughly 15%. Overall study results and limits: Across vaccine and placebo recipients, the breadth of non-spike TCRs was similar.

The CDR3 spans 12 residues. Trimming took off 2 bases at V and 6 bases at J, with 7 bases between the two ends. In this sample, this clone turned up a few times. No antigen is known for it. The receptor's source is a human donor who had recovered from COVID-19. The sequencing here drew on peripheral blood, taken after recovery from COVID-19. This chain connects TRBV12-3 or TRBV12-4 to TRBJ1-2; D unclear. For the CDR3, the DNA is TGTGCCAGCAGTTTAAACCGGCATGGCTACACCTTC. This codes for CASSLNRHGYTF.